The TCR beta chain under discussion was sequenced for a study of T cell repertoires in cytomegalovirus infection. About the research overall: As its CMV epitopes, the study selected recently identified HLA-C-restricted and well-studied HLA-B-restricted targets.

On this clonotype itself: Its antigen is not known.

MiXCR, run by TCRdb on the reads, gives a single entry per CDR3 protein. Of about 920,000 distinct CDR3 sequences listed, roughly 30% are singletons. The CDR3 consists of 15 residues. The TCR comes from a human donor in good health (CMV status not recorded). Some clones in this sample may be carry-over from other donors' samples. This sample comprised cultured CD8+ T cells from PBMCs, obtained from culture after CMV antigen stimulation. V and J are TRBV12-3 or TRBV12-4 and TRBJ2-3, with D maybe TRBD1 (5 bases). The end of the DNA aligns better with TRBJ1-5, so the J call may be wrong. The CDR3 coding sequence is TGTGCCAGCAATCAGACTAGCGGGGCTCCGGATACGCAGCATTTT. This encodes CASNQTSGAPDTQHF.